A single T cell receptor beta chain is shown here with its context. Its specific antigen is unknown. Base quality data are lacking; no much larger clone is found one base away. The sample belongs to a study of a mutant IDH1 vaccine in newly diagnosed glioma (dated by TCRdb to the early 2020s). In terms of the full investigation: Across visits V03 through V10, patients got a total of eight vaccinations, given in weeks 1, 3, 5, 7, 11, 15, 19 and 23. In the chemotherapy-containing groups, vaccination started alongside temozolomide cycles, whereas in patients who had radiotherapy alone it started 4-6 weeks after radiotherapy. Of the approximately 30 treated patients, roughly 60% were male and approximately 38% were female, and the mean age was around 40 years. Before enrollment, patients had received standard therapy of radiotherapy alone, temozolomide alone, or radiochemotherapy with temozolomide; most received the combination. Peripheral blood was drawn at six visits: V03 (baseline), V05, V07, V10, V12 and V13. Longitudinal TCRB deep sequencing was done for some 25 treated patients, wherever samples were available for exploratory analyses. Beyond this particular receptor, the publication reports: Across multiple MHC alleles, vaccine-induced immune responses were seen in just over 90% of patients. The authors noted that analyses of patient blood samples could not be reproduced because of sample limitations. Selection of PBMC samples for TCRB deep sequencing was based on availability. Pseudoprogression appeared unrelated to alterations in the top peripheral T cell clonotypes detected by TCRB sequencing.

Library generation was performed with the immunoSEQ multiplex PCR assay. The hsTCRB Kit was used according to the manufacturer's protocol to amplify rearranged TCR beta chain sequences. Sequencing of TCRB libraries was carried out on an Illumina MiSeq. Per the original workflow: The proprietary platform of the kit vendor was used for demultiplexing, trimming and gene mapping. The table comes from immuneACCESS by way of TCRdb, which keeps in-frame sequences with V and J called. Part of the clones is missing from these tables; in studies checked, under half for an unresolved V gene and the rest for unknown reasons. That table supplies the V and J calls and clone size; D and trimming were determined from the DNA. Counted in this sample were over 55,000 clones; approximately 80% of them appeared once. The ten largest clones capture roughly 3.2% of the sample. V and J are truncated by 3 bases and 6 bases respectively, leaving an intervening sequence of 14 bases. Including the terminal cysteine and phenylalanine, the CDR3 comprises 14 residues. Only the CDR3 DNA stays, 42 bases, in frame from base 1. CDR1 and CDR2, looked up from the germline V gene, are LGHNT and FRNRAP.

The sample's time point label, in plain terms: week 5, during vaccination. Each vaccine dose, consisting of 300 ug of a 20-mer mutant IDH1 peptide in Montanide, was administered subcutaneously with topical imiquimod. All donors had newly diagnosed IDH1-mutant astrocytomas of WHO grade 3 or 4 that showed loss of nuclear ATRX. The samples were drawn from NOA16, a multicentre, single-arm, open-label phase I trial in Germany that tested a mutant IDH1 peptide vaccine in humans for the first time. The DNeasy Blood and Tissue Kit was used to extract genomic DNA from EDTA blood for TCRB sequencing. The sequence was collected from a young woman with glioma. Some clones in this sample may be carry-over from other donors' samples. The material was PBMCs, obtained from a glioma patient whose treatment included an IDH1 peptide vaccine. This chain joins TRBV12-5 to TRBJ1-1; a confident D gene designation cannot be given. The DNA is TGTGCTAGTGGTTTTTCGGGCACGGCGGCTGAAGCTTTCTTT. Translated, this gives CASGFSGTAAEAFF.